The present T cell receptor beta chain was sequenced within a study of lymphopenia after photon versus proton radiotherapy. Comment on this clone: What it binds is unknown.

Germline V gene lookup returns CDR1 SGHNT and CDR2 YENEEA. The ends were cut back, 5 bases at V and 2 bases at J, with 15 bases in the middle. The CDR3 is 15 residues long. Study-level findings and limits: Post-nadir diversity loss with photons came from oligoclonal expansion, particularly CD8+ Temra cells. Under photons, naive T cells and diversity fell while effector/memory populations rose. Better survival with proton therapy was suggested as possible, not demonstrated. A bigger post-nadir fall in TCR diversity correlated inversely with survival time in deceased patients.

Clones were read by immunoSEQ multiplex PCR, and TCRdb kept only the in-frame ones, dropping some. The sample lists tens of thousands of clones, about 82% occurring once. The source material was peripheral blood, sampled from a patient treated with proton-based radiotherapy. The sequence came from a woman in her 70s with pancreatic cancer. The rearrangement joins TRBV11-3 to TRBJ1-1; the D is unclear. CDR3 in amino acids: CASSAAPGSNTEAFF. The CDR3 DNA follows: TGTGCCAGCAGCGCCGCCCCGGGCAGCAACACTGAAGCTTTCTTT.